This TCR beta chain was profiled in a study of blood T cell repertoires in COVID-19. The repertoire was sequenced with immunoSEQ multiplex PCR; TCRdb's copy has only in-frame clones and lacks some. The sample lists hundreds of thousands of clones; roughly 79% were seen once. Sequencing was done on a sample of peripheral blood. The TCR originated in a woman older than 75 with COVID-19, enrolled during active disease.

The CDR3 reads CASSPSGGRSYEQYF. The CDR3 DNA reads as TGTGCCAGCTCACCTAGCGGGGGCCGCTCCTACGAGCAGTACTTC. The chain links TRBV18 to TRBJ2-7; TRBD2 matches at 9 bases. V shed 3 bases and J 0 bases; nucleotides not matched to a gene: 3. The CDR3 runs 15 residues. Germline lookup yields CDR1 KGHSH and CDR2 LQKENI.